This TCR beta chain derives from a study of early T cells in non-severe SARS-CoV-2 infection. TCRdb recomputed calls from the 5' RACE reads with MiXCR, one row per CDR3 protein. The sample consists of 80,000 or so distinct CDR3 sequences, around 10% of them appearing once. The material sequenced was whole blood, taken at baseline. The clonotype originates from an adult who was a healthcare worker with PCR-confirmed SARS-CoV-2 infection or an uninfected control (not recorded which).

CDR3 protein: CASSPVRGVDTQYF. The CDR3 region has the DNA TGTGCCAGCAGCCCCGTTAGGGGCGTTGATACGCAGTATTTT. The chain combines TRBV7-3 with TRBJ2-3, with D perhaps TRBD1 (5 bases). The CDR3 has 14 residues. Trimming pared 5 bases from V and 6 bases from J, leaving 15 bases between. Germline lookup yields CDR1 SGHTA and CDR2 FQGTGA.